These 22 T cell receptor beta chains originate from one sample sequenced in a study of glioma-infiltrating T cells after dendritic cell vaccination. Time point in this sample: after dendritic cell vaccination, including at tumor progression/relapse. Repertoires were generated with immunoSEQ multiplex PCR, while TCRdb's copy carries only in-frame clones and drops some. The sample yields under 130,000 clones, nearly 90% seen once. The specimen comprised blood, sampled after dendritic cell vaccination. These receptor sequences come from a human donor with glioblastoma.

This chain uses TRBV2 with TRBJ2-7, with 11 bases lining up with TRBD2. This CDR3 has 14 residues. V was clipped by 4 bases and J by 5 bases; unmatched bases: 4. Germline CDR1 is SNHLY and CDR2 is FYNNEI. CDR3 loop: CASSGLAGGNEQYF. The DNA of the CDR3 is TGTGCCAGCAGTGGTTTAGCGGGAGGGAACGAGCAGTACTTC.

The chain has TRBV12-5 and TRBJ2-1; 7 bases fit TRBD2. The V segment lost 6 bases and the J segment 3 bases; nucleotides outside the gene matches: 14. The V gene's germline CDR1 is LGHNT and CDR2 FRNRAP. There are 17 residues in the CDR3. CDR3 DNA sequence: TGTGCTAGTGGATCTTCGCGTCGCGGGAGTTTCTACAATGAGCAGTTCTTC. Amino acid sequence: CASGSSRRGSFYNEQFF.

This clone was found a few times. The chain is built from TRBV7-3 and TRBJ2-6; the D gene is possibly TRBD2 (5 bases). Looked up from germline, CDR1 is SGHTA and CDR2 is FQGTGA. Deletions cut 2 bases from V and 4 bases from J, with 12 bases between. This CDR3 has 16 amino acids. The CDR3 sequence: CASSLSGVVGANVLTF. In DNA form, the CDR3 reads TGTGCCAGCAGCTTATCCGGGGTAGTCGGGGCCAACGTCCTGACTTTC.

The chain recombines TRBV10-3 with TRBJ2-2; 7 positions agree with TRBD1. Germline CDR1 and CDR2: ENHRY and SYGVKD. The CDR3 length is 13 residues. V shed 5 bases, J shed 5 bases, and the junction held 2 bases outside the gene matches. CDR3 in amino acids: CAISQDRTGELFF. Here the CDR3 DNA reads TGTGCCATCAGTCAGGACAGGACCGGGGAGCTGTTTTTT.

V and J are TRBV19 and TRBJ2-7; TRBD2 is a possible D gene (7 bases). V was clipped by 3 bases and J by 6 bases, with 15 bases between them. There are 14 residues in the CDR3. Germline CDR1 and CDR2: LNHDA and SQIVND (reference sequence). The CDR3 reads CASSMVVRGGEQYF. CDR3 DNA: TGTGCCAGTAGTATGGTCGTAAGGGGGGGCGAGCAGTACTTC.

This clone was recorded a few times. The CDR3 here is CASSPNRSEKLFF. DNA for the CDR3: TGTGCCAGCAGTCCCAACAGGAGTGAAAAACTGTTTTTT. The rearrangement uses TRBV6-5 and TRBJ1-4; a weak D match, TRBD1 (5 bases). V shed 5 bases and J shed 7 bases, with 11 bases lying between them. CDR3 length: 13 residues. Germline CDR1 reads MNHEY; CDR2 reads SVGAGI.

The chain carries TRBV9 and TRBJ2-2, with 11 positions matching TRBD1. Germline CDR1 SGDLS, CDR2 YYNGEE. V dropped 4 bases and J dropped 1; count of bases not matched to a gene: 3. CDR3 length equals 16 residues. CDR3 sequence reads: CASSTGQGVNTGELFF. The CDR3 nucleotides read TGTGCCAGCAGCACGGGACAGGGGGTGAACACCGGGGAGCTGTTTTTT. The variable domain in full, with the rest retrieved from reference TRBV9 and TRBJ2-2, is DSGVTQTPKHLITATGQRVTLRCSPRSGDLSVYWYQQSLDQGLQFLIQYYNGEERAKGNILERFSAQQFPDLHSELNLSSLELGDSALYFCASSTGQGVNTGELFFGEGSRLTVL.

This chain joins TRBV25-1 and TRBJ2-2, with no clear D. The ends were cut back, 6 bases at V and 5 bases at J, with 4 bases in the middle. Germline loops: CDR1 MGHDK, CDR2 SYGVNS. This CDR3 comprises 11 residues. The chain's CDR3 is CASRETGELFF. DNA of the CDR3: TGTGCCAGCAGGGAGACCGGGGAGCTGTTTTTT.

The chain carries TRBV5-1 and TRBJ1-6; D is perhaps TRBD1 (5 bases). The V gene's germline CDR1 is SGHRS and CDR2 YFSETQ. Trimming took off 0 bases at V and 10 bases at J, with 11 bases between the two ends. This CDR3 is 14 amino acids long. The CDR3, as DNA: TGCGCCAGCAGCTTGGCAGGGCGGGGATCACCCCTCCACTTT. Translating it yields CASSLAGRGSPLHF.

This chain links TRBV7-9 with TRBJ2-1, with 7 bases that match TRBD2. The J segment lost 9 bases and the V segment lost 5 bases, leaving 13 bases of the junction unmatched. The length of the CDR3 is 15 residues. From germline, CDR1 is SEHNR and CDR2 FQNEAQ (reference sequence). Here the CDR3 reads CASSPGTAGEAEQFF. DNA of the CDR3: TGTGCCAGCAGCCCAGGGACGGCGGGAGAAGCTGAGCAGTTCTTC.

Note on this clone: The junction departs from germline at one end; a sequencing error may be responsible. V gene TRBV5-1 combines with J gene TRBJ2-2, with D possibly being TRBD2 (6 bases). This CDR3 comprises 16 residues. Germline V gene data show CDR1 as SGHRS and CDR2 as YFSETQ. CDR3 coding DNA: TGCGCCAGCAGCTTGGAAACCGGGCAGAACACCGGGGGGCTGTTTTTT. It specifies CASSLETGQNTGGLFF.

In the case of this clone: The junction does not match germline at one end; this may be a read error. V and J are TRBV7-7 and TRBJ2-5; D is undetermined. This CDR3 is 13 amino acids long. Per germline, CDR1 SSHAT and CDR2 FNYEAQ (reference sequence). CDR3 in DNA: TGTGCTAGCAGCTTAGCCCTTCAAGAGACCCAGTACTTC. Protein: CASSLALQETQYF. The full variable domain, completed using reference TRBV7-7 and TRBJ2-5, is GAGVSQSPRYKVTKRGQDVTLRCDPISSHATLYWYQQALGQGPEFLTYFNYEAQPDKSGLPSDRFSAERPEGSISTLTIQRTEQRDSAMYRCASSLALQETQYFGPGTRLLVL.

The V gene is TRBV7-8, the J gene TRBJ2-7; D may be TRBD2 (5 bases). This CDR3 region has 14 residues. The germline CDR1 and CDR2 sequences are SGHVS and FQNEAQ. Trimming left V 0 bases short and J 6 bases short, with 12 bases between. The DNA for the CDR3 is TGTGCCAGCAGCTTAGCAGGGAGCCGGGGCGAGCAGTACTTC. As protein: CASSLAGSRGEQYF.

V usage is TRBV7-9 and J usage is TRBJ1-1; D remains ambiguous. This CDR3 has 14 residues. With 5 bases removed from V and 0 bases from J, the gap between germline ends came to 10 bases. The germline CDR1 and CDR2 sequences are SEHNR and FQNEAQ (reference sequence). In DNA form, the CDR3 reads TGTGCCAGCAGCGTAGGTATTGTGAACACTGAAGCTTTCTTT. Its protein product is CASSVGIVNTEAFF. Looking up the rest from reference TRBV7-9 and TRBJ1-1 gives the full variable domain: DTGVSQNPRHKITKRGQNVTFRCDPISEHNRLYWYRQTLGQGPEFLTYFQNEAQLEKSRLLSDRFSAERPKGSFSTLEIQRTEQGDSAMYLCASSVGIVNTEAFFGQGTRLTVV.

The chain joins TRBV27 to TRBJ2-1, with D tentatively TRBD1 (7 bases). This CDR3 has 17 amino acids. The V and J ends lost 3 bases and 0 bases respectively, with 15 bases between them. Looked up from germline, CDR1 is MNHEY and CDR2 is SMNVEV (reference sequence). The DNA for the CDR3 is TGTGCCAGCAGTTTCCAGGGGGGACTCAGCTCCTACAATGAGCAGTTCTTC. This translates into CASSFQGGLSSYNEQFF.

The chain links TRBV5-4 to TRBJ2-3; tentatively, D is TRBD2 (6 bases). The germline V gene encodes CDR1 SGHNT and CDR2 YYREEE (reference sequence). V gave up 4 bases and J gave up 1 base, with 13 bases separating them. The CDR3 runs 15 residues. As DNA, the CDR3 is TGTGCCAGCAGCCCGAACTCGGGGGGCACAGATACGCAGTATTTT. Protein product: CASSPNSGGTDTQYF.

The V call is TRBV7-2, the J call TRBJ2-1, with a weak D call TRBD1 (7 bases). Trimming took 5 bases from V and 4 from J, leaving 18 bases between them. This CDR3 contains 16 residues. The germline gives CDR1 SGHTA, CDR2 FQGNSA. DNA for the CDR3: TGTGCCAGCAGCCGCGGCGAGTCAGGGGGGTACAATGAGCAGTTCTTC. Translated: CASSRGESGGYNEQFF.

The J gene is TRBJ1-2, the V gene TRBV5-1; D gene unclear. V was clipped by 2 bases and J by 0 bases, with 8 bases between them. Germline loops: CDR1 SGHRS, CDR2 YFSETQ. This CDR3 is built from 14 residues. The CDR3: CASSLGRTNYGYTF. The CDR3 DNA sequence: TGCGCCAGCAGCTTAGGCAGGACTAACTATGGCTACACCTTC.

The count of this clone is one. The rearrangement uses TRBV30 and TRBJ2-3, with 10 nucleotides matching TRBD2. The length of the CDR3 is 15 residues. After removal of 2 bases from V and 2 bases from J, the junction contained 4 bases not matched to a gene. Germline CDR1 and CDR2: GTSNPN and SVGIG (reference sequence). The CDR3 is CAWSRTSGSTDTQYF. The DNA of the CDR3 is TGTGCCTGGAGTCGGACTAGCGGATCCACAGATACGCAGTATTTT.

The chain joins TRBV19 to TRBJ1-1; 9 bases line up with TRBD1. CDR3 length: 15 residues. The germline V gene encodes CDR1 LNHDA and CDR2 SQIVND (reference sequence). V gave up 4 bases and J gave up 2 bases; unmatched junction bases: 5. CDR3 region: CASSRPGQGNTEAFF. The CDR3, as DNA: TGTGCCAGTAGTAGACCGGGACAGGGAAACACTGAAGCTTTCTTT.

This sequence joins TRBV7-6 and TRBJ2-7, with 9 positions matching TRBD1. V gave up 0 bases and J gave up 4 bases; unmatched junction bases: 7. Germline CDR1 reads SGHVS; CDR2 reads FNYEAQ. This CDR3 has 16 residues. CDR3 in amino acids: CASSLAMGQGPYEQYF. DNA of the CDR3: TGTGCCAGCAGCTTAGCGATGGGACAGGGCCCTTACGAGCAGTACTTC.

The chain carries TRBV29-1 and TRBJ1-1, with a possible D match to TRBD1 (6 bases). Per the germline V gene, CDR1 is SQVTM and CDR2 is ANQGSEA. Between the trimmed V and J ends, which lost 1 base and 4 bases, there was a span of 13 bases. CDR3 size: 14 residues. The CDR3 DNA reads TGCAGCGTTGAAGTAAGTGGGACAATCACTGAAGCTTTCTTT. This encodes CSVEVSGTITEAFF.